The entry that follows covers one TCR beta chain sequence. The data originate from a study of PD-1 blockade in classical Hodgkin lymphoma. The wider study: Every 2 weeks, patients had 3 mg/kg nivolumab intravenously.

Every patient relapsed after autologous stem cell transplantation, and brentuximab vedotin exposure varied. Germline-derived CDR1 and CDR2 are LNHDA and SQIVND (reference sequence). The J segment lost 5 bases and the V segment lost 6 bases, leaving 11 bases of the junction unmatched. This CDR3 spans 17 amino acids. Measured with immunoSEQ multiplex PCR; TCRdb has only the in-frame clones, and not every one. The sample lists under 100,000 clones, over 70% occurring once. Sequencing was performed on peripheral blood mononuclear cells (PBMCs), taken at baseline. The receptor's source is a human donor with classical Hodgkin lymphoma. This chain connects TRBV19 to TRBJ2-2; TRBD1 agrees at 11 bases. For the CDR3, the DNA is TGTGCCAGTAGACCCCTCCCGGGACAGGGGGGGACCGGGGAGCTGTTTTTT. Protein product: CASRPLPGQGGTGELFF.